The 3 T cell receptor beta chains listed next were all sequenced from one sample in a study of blood T cell repertoires in COVID-19. Generated by immunoSEQ multiplex PCR, the TCRdb table keeps only in-frame clones and is missing some. The table has about 250,000 clones, around 83% seen once. Sequencing was carried out using peripheral blood. These receptor sequences come from a man older than 75 with acute or convalescent COVID-19.

This rearrangement joins TRBV7-2 to TRBJ1-5; 11 bases are a match to TRBD1. With 5 bases clipped from V and 5 bases from J, the junction kept 5 bases outside the gene matches. Germline CDR1 reads SGHTA; CDR2 reads FQGNSA. The CDR3 sequence is 15 residues long. Written as DNA, the CDR3 is TGTGCCAGCAGCCAGGGACAGGGGGGCTATCAGCCCCAGCATTTT. The encoded protein is CASSQGQGGYQPQHF.

V is TRBV6-5 and J is TRBJ1-5; D remains ambiguous. V gave up 7 bases and J gave up 6 bases, with 16 bases separating them. Germline lookup yields CDR1 MNHEY and CDR2 SVGAGI. This CDR3 is 14 amino acids long. The CDR3 loop reads CASTLEGPGQPQHF. As DNA, the CDR3 is TGTGCCAGCACCCTCGAGGGTCCGGGTCAGCCCCAGCATTTT.

The chain employs TRBV18 and TRBJ1-1, with D possibly TRBD1 on 6 matching bases. Trimming shortened V by 3 bases and J by 11 bases, and 10 bases separated the two germline ends. Germline assignment: CDR1 KGHSH and CDR2 LQKENI. The CDR3 has 11 residues. The CDR3 nucleotides are TGTGCCAGCTCACCGGACAGCCTGGCTTTCTTT. Translated: CASSPDSLAFF.